A selection of T cell receptor beta chains follows, all from one sample in a study of blood T cell repertoires in COVID-19. The assay was immunoSEQ multiplex PCR, and TCRdb's table has in-frame clones only and misses some. Counted here are around 67,000 clones, around 86% occurring once; the ten biggest clones make up 5.2%. The source material was peripheral blood. These receptors came from a man aged 45-65 years with active COVID-19. The CDR3 runs from the conserved cysteine through the conserved F or W. The order of the fields is V gene, J gene, D gene, CDR3 protein. The D gene is left open where the match is weak.

V gene: TRBV6-1; J gene: TRBJ1-2; D gene: -; CDR3 protein: CASSALWGGGGVGYTF
V gene: TRBV6-5; J gene: TRBJ1-3; D gene: -; CDR3 protein: CASSYWDNKGNTIYF
V gene: TRBV5-4; J gene: TRBJ2-7; D gene: TRBD2; CDR3 protein: CASSLWTSGSHEQYF
V gene: TRBV27; J gene: TRBJ2-7; D gene: TRBD2; CDR3 protein: CASSLRGRGSYEQYF
V gene: TRBV27; J gene: TRBJ2-1; D gene: -; CDR3 protein: CASSSGVYNEQFF
V gene: TRBV19; J gene: TRBJ2-1; D gene: TRBD1; CDR3 protein: CASSGTGGSYNEQFF
V gene: TRBV6-5; J gene: TRBJ2-1; D gene: TRBD2; CDR3 protein: CASSYRLAGNEQFF
V gene: TRBV29-1; J gene: TRBJ1-5; D gene: TRBD1; CDR3 protein: CSVEDTDRGGNQPQHF
V gene: TRBV23-1; J gene: TRBJ2-7; D gene: TRBD2; CDR3 protein: CASSQPGLAGRGIRGNEQYF
V gene: TRBV27; J gene: TRBJ2-1; D gene: -; CDR3 protein: CASSLGIAEVNEQFF
V gene: TRBV10-3; J gene: TRBJ2-5; D gene: -; CDR3 protein: CAISERWEIETQYF
V gene: TRBV18; J gene: TRBJ2-5; D gene: -; CDR3 protein: CASSTRERGRETQYF
V gene: TRBV9; J gene: TRBJ2-7; D gene: TRBD2; CDR3 protein: CASSDAPGGLAGVSSYEQYF
V gene: TRBV28; J gene: TRBJ1-1; D gene: -; CDR3 protein: CASSLQNTEAFF
V gene: TRBV3-1/TRBV3-2; J gene: TRBJ2-6; D gene: -; CDR3 protein: CASSQALGRGEANVLTF
V gene: TRBV4-2; J gene: TRBJ2-7; D gene: TRBD2; CDR3 protein: CASSQTSGSSYEQYF
V gene: TRBV6-2/TRBV6-3; J gene: TRBJ1-4; D gene: -; CDR3 protein: CASSSGRRGAFATNEKLFF
V gene: TRBV3-1/TRBV3-2; J gene: TRBJ2-7; D gene: TRBD2; CDR3 protein: CASSQTYPRLAGGPIVYEQYF
V gene: TRBV5-4; J gene: TRBJ1-1; D gene: TRBD1; CDR3 protein: CASSPGRDRARNTEAFF
V gene: TRBV6-5; J gene: TRBJ1-6; D gene: TRBD1; CDR3 protein: CASRPGTGATGPLHF
V gene: TRBV11-1; J gene: TRBJ1-3; D gene: -; CDR3 protein: CASSLWPQTNGNTIYF
V gene: TRBV5-6; J gene: TRBJ2-7; D gene: TRBD1; CDR3 protein: CASSSPLRTGDDYEQYF
V gene: TRBV7-2; J gene: TRBJ2-7; D gene: -; CDR3 protein: CASSDQGGDEQYF
V gene: TRBV6-2/TRBV6-3; J gene: TRBJ1-2; D gene: TRBD1; CDR3 protein: CASSYSLTGVGYGYTF
V gene: TRBV27; J gene: TRBJ2-7; D gene: -; CDR3 protein: CASSFRGSSYEQYF
V gene: TRBV15; J gene: TRBJ1-4; D gene: TRBD1; CDR3 protein: CATSSRDRGYEKLFF
V gene: TRBV18; J gene: TRBJ2-1; D gene: TRBD2; CDR3 protein: CASSPLGGATYNEQFF
V gene: TRBV9; J gene: TRBJ2-1; D gene: TRBD2; CDR3 protein: CASSVGRGNEQFF
V gene: TRBV7-8; J gene: TRBJ1-5; D gene: -; CDR3 protein: CASSFSSADQPQHF
V gene: TRBV19; J gene: TRBJ1-1; D gene: -; CDR3 protein: CASSFLQGLMNTEAFF
V gene: TRBV6-2/TRBV6-3; J gene: TRBJ2-2; D gene: TRBD2; CDR3 protein: CASSLTSGATGELFF
V gene: TRBV13; J gene: TRBJ1-2; D gene: -; CDR3 protein: CASSLEGLYGYTF
V gene: TRBV28; J gene: TRBJ1-1; D gene: -; CDR3 protein: CASSLPNSMNTEAFF
V gene: TRBV11-3; J gene: TRBJ2-7; D gene: -; CDR3 protein: CASSQGPSYEQYF
V gene: TRBV7-2; J gene: TRBJ1-5; D gene: TRBD1; CDR3 protein: CASSKTRDRSSAQHF
V gene: TRBV10-3; J gene: TRBJ1-1; D gene: TRBD1; CDR3 protein: CAIRDTGGYPEAFF
V gene: TRBV5-1; J gene: TRBJ2-1; D gene: -; CDR3 protein: CASKEGGTQYNEQFF
V gene: TRBV19; J gene: TRBJ2-1; D gene: TRBD2; CDR3 protein: CASSDHRSGSWARNEQFF
V gene: TRBV4-1; J gene: TRBJ1-2; D gene: TRBD1; CDR3 protein: CASSHGRTGDYGYTF
V gene: TRBV5-6; J gene: TRBJ2-7; D gene: TRBD1; CDR3 protein: CASSFLDRYYEQYF
V gene: TRBV6-2/TRBV6-3; J gene: TRBJ1-1; D gene: TRBD1; CDR3 protein: CASSRTGTGVSPFEAFF
V gene: TRBV15; J gene: TRBJ1-5; D gene: -; CDR3 protein: CATSRDLASGWPQHF